Presented here are 18 T cell receptor beta chains from one specimen sequenced in a study of blood T cell repertoires in COVID-19. Sequencing used immunoSEQ multiplex PCR; TCRdb keeps in-frame clones, though not all of them. The sample holds tens of thousands of clones, 75% to 85% seen once. The sample taken for sequencing was peripheral blood. Receptor source: a human donor in a cohort sampled during active COVID-19.

J is TRBJ2-7 and V is TRBV7-8, with TRBD1 as a possible D gene (6 bases). V lost 4 bases and J lost 5, with 21 bases in between. The CDR3 has 16 residues. The germline gives CDR1 SGHVS, CDR2 FQNEAQ. The CDR3, as DNA: TGTGCCAGCAGCTATGGGGCCGGCAGGGGCAACCACGAGCAGTACTTC. It yields the protein CASSYGAGRGNHEQYF.

J is TRBJ2-7 and V is TRBV7-6, with TRBD1 as a possible D gene (6 bases). The CDR3 runs to 14 residues. V was cut by 5 bases and J by 3 bases, with 14 bases left in between. CDR1 SGHVS and CDR2 FNYEAQ come from the germline V gene. The CDR3 reads CASSVDRDFYEQYF. The CDR3 DNA follows: TGTGCCAGCAGCGTGGACAGAGATTTCTACGAGCAGTACTTC.

The genes are TRBV3-1 (or the pseudogene TRBV3-2) and TRBJ2-3; D possibly corresponds to TRBD2 (6 bases). This CDR3 is built from 16 residues. Trimming took 4 bases from V and 1 from J, leaving 15 bases between them. Germline CDR1 reads LGHDT; CDR2 reads YNNKEL (reference sequence). The CDR3 sequence: CASSPGLFGRTDTQYF. CDR3 nucleotides: TGTGCCAGCAGCCCGGGACTTTTTGGTCGCACAGATACGCAGTATTTT.

The chain couples TRBV9 to TRBJ2-1; 8 bases fit TRBD2. The V gene's germline CDR1 is SGDLS and CDR2 YYNGEE. The V gene end was trimmed by 0 bases and the J gene end by 8 bases; junction bases not matched to a gene: 13. The CDR3 totals 17 residues. The CDR3 sequence is CASSVDRWGTSRDEQFF. The CDR3 bases are TGTGCCAGCAGCGTAGATAGATGGGGGACTAGTAGGGATGAGCAGTTCTTC.

The V and J genes are TRBV6-6 and TRBJ2-2; D may be TRBD2 (5 bases). The CDR3 spans 16 residues. Trimming removed 2 bases from V and 0 bases from J, with 10 bases in between. From germline, CDR1 is MNHNY and CDR2 SVGAGI (reference sequence). In nucleotides, the CDR3 is TGTGCCAGCAGTTACGATAGCGACGCGAACACCGGGGAGCTGTTTTTT. It translates to CASSYDSDANTGELFF.

The rearrangement links TRBV5-4 to TRBJ2-3; 13 bases align to TRBD2. V dropped 6 bases and J dropped 3; count of bases not matched to a gene: 10. CDR3 size: 17 residues. CDR1 is SGHNT, CDR2 YYREEE, per germline (reference sequence). CDR3 amino acids: CASTSGTSGEGTDTQYF. CDR3 coding DNA: TGTGCCAGCACCTCAGGGACTAGCGGGGAGGGGACAGATACGCAGTATTTT.

V is TRBV5-1 and J is TRBJ2-7; 7 bases fit TRBD1. V lost 4 bases and J lost 0; bases outside the gene matches: 4. CDR3 length: 14 residues. CDR1 SGHRS and CDR2 YFSETQ come from the germline V gene. This chain's CDR3 is CASSEQGTSYEQYF. The CDR3 DNA reads as TGCGCCAGCAGCGAACAGGGGACCTCCTACGAGCAGTACTTC.

V is TRBV4-3 and J is TRBJ2-7; TRBD1 matches at 7 bases. Unmatched junction bases numbered 5, after V lost 1 base and J lost 2 bases. CDR3 length equals 15 residues. Germline-derived CDR1 and CDR2 are LGHNA and YSLEER. DNA of the CDR3: TGCGCCAGCAGCCAAGGACAGGGTGGGACCTACGAGCAGTACTTC. Amino acid sequence: CASSQGQGGTYEQYF.

This chain connects TRBV15 to TRBJ2-1, with TRBD2 matching 10 bases. The germline gives CDR1 LNHNV, CDR2 YYDKDF (reference sequence). The CDR3 spans 16 residues. The V and J ends lost 5 bases and 7 bases, in that order; junction bases with no gene match: 11. The CDR3 nucleotides read TGTGCCACCAGCCCTCGGAGAGGACTAGCGGCAAATGAGCAGTTCTTC. Amino acid sequence: CATSPRRGLAANEQFF.

The rearrangement joins TRBV7-8 to TRBJ1-4, with TRBD1 matching 8 bases. The J segment lost 8 bases and the V segment lost 5 bases, leaving 10 bases of the junction unmatched. Germline V lookup: CDR1 SGHVS, CDR2 FQNEAQ. This CDR3 has 15 amino acids. The CDR3 region is CASSEYRGFGEKLFF. CDR3 bases: TGTGCCAGCAGCGAGTACAGGGGGTTCGGAGAAAAACTGTTTTTT.

This clone is a singleton in its sample. J is TRBJ2-5 and V is TRBV7-9; 8 bases match TRBD1. In germline, CDR1 is SEHNR, CDR2 FQNEAQ (reference sequence). The CDR3 has 15 residues. The junction had 7 bases not matched to a gene; V was cut back by 5 bases and J by 2 bases. The CDR3 coding sequence is TGTGCCAGCAGCCCAAGGAGGACAGGGCAAGAGACCCAGTACTTC. Encoded protein: CASSPRRTGQETQYF.

The chain joins TRBV23-1 to TRBJ1-1, with D hard to call. TRBV23-1 is labeled an ORF, and its function is uncertain. The germline V and J ends were trimmed by 3 bases and 5 bases, with 22 bases remaining between them. This CDR3 spans 17 amino acids. The CDR3 nucleotides read TGCGCCAGCAGTCATACCAGGCGTTGCCCTACCGGAACTGAAGCTTTCTTT. Protein product: CASSHTRRCPTGTEAFF.

This clone showed up just once. This chain uses TRBV18 with TRBJ2-6; 7 bases map to TRBD1. The J segment lost 10 bases and the V segment lost 6 bases, leaving 9 bases of the junction unmatched. Germline lookup yields CDR1 KGHSH and CDR2 LQKENI. The CDR3 covers 14 residues. The CDR3: CASSTSGTDNVLTF. The CDR3 nucleotides read TGTGCCAGCTCTACCTCGGGGACAGATAACGTCCTGACTTTC.

The chain combines TRBV11-3 with TRBJ2-1; D not certain. The CDR3 is 14 amino acids. Germline CDR1 reads SGHNT; CDR2 reads YENEEA. V shed 0 bases and J shed 5 bases, with 8 bases lying between them. CDR3 sequence: CASSLDTRDNEQFF. CDR3 coding DNA: TGTGCCAGCAGCTTAGATACTCGGGACAATGAGCAGTTCTTC.

This chain joins TRBV28 and TRBJ2-1, with D possibly matching TRBD1 (6 bases). Germline V gene sequence: CDR1 MDHEN, CDR2 SYDVKM. CDR3 length equals 12 residues. V was shortened by 4 bases and J by 8 bases, with 9 bases between the two germline ends. In DNA, the CDR3 is TGTGCCAGCAGTTATACAGGGTATGAGCAGTTCTTC. This sequence encodes CASSYTGYEQFF.

CDR3 sequence (DNA): TGTGCCAGTTTGGACAGAGGCGGCAATCAGCCCCAGCATTTT. Translation gives CASLDRGGNQPQHF. The chain joins TRBV19 to TRBJ1-5, with a tentative D call TRBD1 (6 bases). This CDR3 has 14 residues. Germline V lookup: CDR1 LNHDA, CDR2 SQIVND (reference sequence). V lost 8 bases to trimming and J lost 2 bases, with 13 bases between them.

V usage is TRBV11-3 and J usage is TRBJ2-5; D is undetermined. Germline V lookup: CDR1 SGHNT, CDR2 YENEEA. V lost 5 bases to trimming and J lost 5 bases, with 12 bases between them. There are 13 residues in the CDR3. For the CDR3, the DNA is TGTGCCAGCAGCCGCAGAGTCGGGGAGACCCAGTACTTC. It yields the protein CASSRRVGETQYF.

The rearrangement links TRBV27 to TRBJ2-7, with 8 bases that match TRBD2. In germline, CDR1 is MNHEY, CDR2 SMNVEV (reference sequence). This CDR3 spans 14 amino acids. The V gene end was trimmed by 5 bases and the J gene end by 7 bases; junction bases not matched to a gene: 10. CDR3: CASSPLAGLGEQYF. DNA of the CDR3: TGTGCCAGCAGTCCCCTAGCGGGCCTGGGAGAGCAGTACTTC.